Shown below are 12 T cell receptor beta chains from a single sample sequenced in a study of cytomegalovirus exposure and HLA in healthy donors. Vbeta (60) and Jbeta (13) primers were used in the PCR. Assay: immunoSEQ multiplex PCR; the TCRdb copy retains only in-frame clones and omits some. The sample holds about 180,000 clones; roughly 80% are singletons and the top ten take more than 0.5%. Specimen: PBMCs. The receptors were gathered from a woman between 50 and 59 years old in good health and CMV-seronegative.

The chain couples TRBV4-2 to TRBJ2-3; D is unclear. The germline CDR1 and CDR2 sequences are LGHNA and YNFKEQ. V lost 2 bases to trimming and J lost 0 bases, with 9 bases between them. The CDR3 is 15 residues long. CDR3 in DNA: TGTGCCAGCAGCCAAAGTGGCCCGAGCACAGATACGCAGTATTTT. The encoded protein is CASSQSGPSTDTQYF.

The chain employs TRBV2 and TRBJ1-5; 8 nucleotides match TRBD1. CDR1 is SNHLY, CDR2 FYNNEI, per germline. Unmatched junction bases numbered 10, after V lost 8 bases and J lost 7 bases. The length of the CDR3 is 14 residues. DNA for the CDR3: TGTGCCAGCGTTCGGGACAGGCTAGGACAGCCCCAGCATTTT. Protein sequence: CASVRDRLGQPQHF.

V gene TRBV4-1 combines with J gene TRBJ2-1; TRBD2 matches 13 bases. Germline values: CDR1 MGHRA, CDR2 YSYEKL. The CDR3 totals 15 residues. The V and J ends lost 4 bases and 8 bases, in that order; junction bases with no gene match: 5. The CDR3, as DNA: TGCGCCAGCAGCCTACGACTAGCGGGGGGCCATGAGCAGTTCTTC. Encoded protein: CASSLRLAGGHEQFF.

The V and J genes are TRBV7-9 and TRBJ1-2, with D possibly being TRBD1 (6 bases). The CDR3 is 14 residues long. With 5 bases removed from V and 7 bases from J, the gap between germline ends came to 17 bases. The germline gives CDR1 SEHNR, CDR2 FQNEAQ (reference sequence). The DNA of the CDR3 is TGTGCCAGCAGCCTACCGACAGGAACTCGTGGCTACACCTTC. It codes for CASSLPTGTRGYTF.

The V gene is TRBV7-9, the J gene TRBJ2-3, with a tentative D call TRBD1 (6 bases). Trimming left V 0 bases short and J 3 bases short, with 16 bases between. CDR3 length: 17 amino acids. Germline assignment: CDR1 SEHNR and CDR2 FQNEAQ (reference sequence). The CDR3 is CASSLALIQGLTDTQYF. CDR3 in DNA: TGTGCCAGCAGCTTAGCGTTAATACAGGGTCTGACAGATACGCAGTATTTT.

The table lists this clone with a few counts. The V and J genes are TRBV28 and TRBJ1-1, with 10 nucleotides matching TRBD1. V was clipped by 5 bases and J by 3 bases; unmatched bases: 3. Germline CDR1 is MDHEN and CDR2 is SYDVKM. The length of the CDR3 is 14 residues. This CDR3 is CASSVGTGDTEAFF. Written as DNA, the CDR3 is TGTGCCAGCAGTGTTGGGACAGGGGACACTGAAGCTTTCTTT.

The V and J genes are TRBV7-2 and TRBJ2-7; 9 bases match TRBD2. Germline V CDR1 and CDR2: SGHTA, FQGNSA. V lost 5 bases to trimming and J lost 5 bases; unmatched junction nucleotides: 4. The CDR3 is made up of 13 amino acids. CDR3 nucleotide sequence: TGTGCCAGCAGCACCCGCGGGGGGGACGAGCAGTACTTC. It codes for CASSTRGGDEQYF.

The chain combines TRBV28 with TRBJ1-5; perhaps TRBD1 as D (6 bases). The V end lost 6 bases, the J end lost 0 bases, and 15 bases lay between the germline ends. Per the germline V gene, CDR1 is MDHEN and CDR2 is SYDVKM. This CDR3 comprises 16 residues. CDR3 sequence (DNA): TGTGCCAGCAGCCGGGGGGCCTACTATAGCAATCAGCCCCAGCATTTT. It codes for CASSRGAYYSNQPQHF.

As concerns this clone: The same CDR3 also results from other DNA sequences found in this sample. The chain is built from TRBV29-1 and TRBJ2-3; 11 positions match TRBD2. Trimming at V came to 8 bases and at J to 1 base, leaving 14 bases not matched to a gene. CDR1 and CDR2 (germline): SQVTM, ANQGSEA. The CDR3 runs 17 residues. CDR3 DNA: TGCAGCTCCTCACTTGCTAGCGGGGGGCTGGGCACAGATACGCAGTATTTT. Protein: CSSSLASGGLGTDTQYF.

This sequence joins TRBV29-1 and TRBJ1-1; no firm D call. The CDR3 length is 16 residues. V lost 0 bases, J lost 4 bases, and 18 bases lay in between. Germline CDR1 is SQVTM and CDR2 is ANQGSEA. The CDR3 loop reads CSVEEGWRVGSTEAFF. CDR3 nucleotides: TGCAGCGTTGAAGAAGGCTGGCGAGTAGGGAGCACTGAAGCTTTCTTT.

Notes on this clone: The junction shows a germline mismatch at one end, possibly a read error. The chain links TRBV5-1 to TRBJ1-1, with 7 bases aligning to TRBD1. Germline V lookup: CDR1 SGHRS, CDR2 YFSETQ. This CDR3 has 14 amino acids. CDR3 residues: CASSFGRGNAEAFF. CDR3 sequence (DNA): TGCGCCAGCAGCTTTGGCAGGGGGAACGCTGAAGCTTTCTTT.

This rearrangement joins TRBV28 to TRBJ2-1, with 10 bases matching TRBD1. Trimming took 4 bases from V and 7 from J; bases not matched to a gene: 16. The CDR3 has 18 amino acids. Germline V lookup: CDR1 MDHEN, CDR2 SYDVKM. This chain's CDR3 is CASSSTPLRGQGLNEQFF. As DNA, the CDR3 is TGTGCCAGCAGTTCGACACCACTCCGGGGACAGGGGCTGAATGAGCAGTTCTTC.